The next 30 T cell receptor beta chains were all read from a single sample in a study of vaccination and CD4 T cells after COVID-19. Cultured CD4+ T cell DNA was sequenced using the Oncomine TCR Beta short-read assay. TCRdb processed the PCR reads anew with MiXCR; each CDR3 protein has one entry. The sample has about 21,000 distinct CDR3 sequences, 55% seen once. What these receptors recognize is not known. Treatment meaning: roughly 10-day PBMC culture with coronavirus spike peptide pools or control peptides (ViraFEST assay). The specimen was CD4+ T cells from blood, cultured in vitro. These receptors were taken from a human donor who had recovered from COVID-19.

This clonotype occurred a few times. The chain couples TRBV20-1 to TRBJ1-2; D is undetermined. V lost 6 bases and J lost 4, with 12 bases in between. Germline CDR1 reads DFQATT; CDR2 reads SNEGSKA (reference sequence). CDR3 length equals 12 residues. The CDR3 DNA reads TGCAGTGCCCATGGCGGGTTCTATGGCTACACCTTC. Its translation: CSAHGGFYGYTF.

The gene calls are TRBV27 and TRBJ1-1, with unresolved D. Germline V lookup: CDR1 MNHEY, CDR2 SMNVEV (reference sequence). Between the trimmed V and J ends, which lost 2 bases and 3 bases, there was a span of 10 bases. The CDR3 spans 14 residues. CDR3 region: CASSLRPPDTEAFF. In DNA, the CDR3 is TGTGCCAGCAGTTTAAGACCGCCGGACACTGAAGCTTTCTTT.

This clonotype was seen a few times. The rearrangement uses TRBV20-1 and TRBJ1-5, with TRBD1 as a possible D gene (6 bases). V lost 5 bases to trimming and J lost 6 bases, with 11 bases between them. Looked up from germline, CDR1 is DFQATT and CDR2 is SNEGSKA (reference sequence). The CDR3 contains 12 residues. CDR3 DNA sequence: TGCAGTGCTCAGGGGTTAGGTCAGCCCCAGCATTTT. Its translation: CSAQGLGQPQHF.

This clonotype was counted only a few times. The chain couples TRBV7-8 to TRBJ2-5; D not certain. The CDR3 runs to 16 residues. In germline, CDR1 is SGHVS, CDR2 FQNEAQ. The V end was cut by 1 base, the J end by 5 bases, with 17 bases between. The CDR3 region is CASSLEGFRAWETQYF. CDR3 coding DNA: TGTGCCAGCAGCTTAGAAGGGTTTCGCGCTTGGGAGACCCAGTACTTC.

The CDR3 sequence is CASSEGPSYGYTF. The CDR3, as DNA: TGCGCCAGCAGTGAGGGTCCCTCCTATGGCTACACCTTC. The chain carries TRBV10-1 and TRBJ1-2, with unresolved D. Trimming cost V 2 bases and J 4 bases, with 8 bases left between them. This CDR3 has 13 amino acids. Germline CDR1 WNHNN, CDR2 SYGVQD (reference sequence).

This clonotype was observed a handful of times. This chain connects TRBV6-2 or TRBV6-3 to TRBJ1-2, with 8 bases that match TRBD1. This CDR3 has 14 amino acids. The germline V gene encodes CDR1 MNHEY and CDR2 SVGEGT. V shed 3 bases and J 3 bases; nucleotides not matched to a gene: 3. CDR3 DNA: TGTGCCAGCAGTTATCCGGACAGGGACTATGGCTACACCTTC. Encoded protein: CASSYPDRDYGYTF.

The rearrangement joins TRBV6-1 to TRBJ2-4; 8 nucleotides agree with TRBD2. With V trimmed by 5 bases and J by 0 bases, 24 bases remained unmatched. The CDR3 is made up of 22 amino acids. Germline CDR1 and CDR2: MNHNS and SASEGT. DNA for the CDR3: TGTGCCAGCAGTCCTCACCCGACCGGGGGGGGGCGGGCCCAGCTAGCCAAAAACATTCAGTACTTC. Encoded protein: CASSPHPTGGGRAQLAKNIQYF.

The chain employs TRBV2 and TRBJ2-2; D unclear. V lost 3 bases and J 6 bases, leaving 14 bases between the germline ends. Germline CDR1 reads SNHLY; CDR2 reads FYNNEI. The CDR3 covers 15 residues. CDR3 DNA sequence: TGTGCCAGCAGTGAGTTCAGGACCTGGGCCGGGGAGCTGTTTTTT. Amino acids: CASSEFRTWAGELFF.

This clonotype was observed a single time. The chain employs TRBV20-1 and TRBJ1-4; TRBD1 agrees at 10 bases. The germline V gene has CDR1 DFQATT and CDR2 SNEGSKA (reference sequence). Trimming took 4 bases from V and 7 from J; bases not matched to a gene: 6. The CDR3 contains 14 residues. In nucleotides, the CDR3 is TGCAGTGCTACCCCCGGGACAGGGGTTGAAAAACTGTTTTTT. Protein product: CSATPGTGVEKLFF.

This chain uses TRBV7-2 with TRBJ1-2, with TRBD1 identical over 8 bases. The germline V gene has CDR1 SGHTA and CDR2 FQGNSA. V dropped 1 base and J dropped 1; count of bases not matched to a gene: 8. The CDR3 sequence is 17 residues long. The CDR3 region has the DNA TGTGCCAGCAGCTTAGTCCCAGGGGGCGCGTTTAACTATGGCTACACCTTC. Its translation is CASSLVPGGAFNYGYTF. Drawing the rest from reference TRBV7-2 and TRBJ1-2, the complete variable domain is GAGVSQSPSNKVTEKGKDVELRCDPISGHTALYWYRQSLGQGLEFLIYFQGNSAPDKSGLPSDRFSAERTGGSVSTLTIQRTQQEDSAVYLCASSLVPGGAFNYGYTFGSGTRLTVV.

Only a few counts were recorded for this clonotype. J is TRBJ2-4 and V is TRBV28; D is possibly TRBD2 (6 bases). Trimming left V 5 bases short and J 0 bases short, with 14 bases between. Germline CDR1 and CDR2: MDHEN and SYDVKM. The length of the CDR3 is 16 residues. In DNA form, the CDR3 reads TGTGCCAGCAGTAGAGGAGGGCCCCTAGCCAAAAACATTCAGTACTTC. The encoded protein is CASSRGGPLAKNIQYF.

The chain employs TRBV20-1 and TRBJ2-1; 7 bases agree with TRBD2. Per germline, CDR1 DFQATT and CDR2 SNEGSKA (reference sequence). Trimming at V came to 4 bases and at J to 6 bases, leaving 9 bases not matched to a gene. CDR3 length equals 14 residues. The CDR3 DNA follows: TGCAGTGCTACCGCGAGCGGGGTCGGCAATGAGCAGTTCTTC. Translated, it gives CSATASGVGNEQFF.

The rearrangement uses TRBV11-2 and TRBJ2-7; D is unclear. The CDR3 consists of 12 residues. Per the germline V gene, CDR1 is SGHAT and CDR2 is FQNNGV. Between the trimmed V and J ends, which lost 4 bases and 12 bases, there was a span of 16 bases. DNA for the CDR3: TGTGCCAGCAGCTCCTCCGAACTAAAGCTGTACTTC. Protein sequence: CASSSSELKLYF. The full variable domain, its missing parts supplied by reference TRBV11-2 and TRBJ2-7, is EAGVAQSPRYKIIEKRQSVAFWCNPISGHATLYWYQQILGQGPKLLIQFQNNGVVDDSQLPKDRFSAERLKGVDSTLKIQPAKLEDSAVYLCASSSSELKLYFGPGTRLTVT.

This clonotype was seen a handful of times. The chain has TRBV6-1 and TRBJ1-6; 11 bases align to TRBD1. Per the germline V gene, CDR1 is MNHNS and CDR2 is SASEGT. After removal of 10 bases from V and 11 bases from J, the junction contained 10 bases not matched to a gene. The CDR3 is 14 amino acids. The CDR3 DNA reads TGTGCCACCAGACAGGGACAGGGGGGTCCACCCCTCCACTTT. This codes for CATRQGQGGPPLHF.

This clonotype came up a few times. The chain has TRBV20-1 and TRBJ1-1; D perhaps matches TRBD1 (5 bases). This CDR3 comprises 13 residues. Trimming cost V 1 base and J 1 base, with 7 bases left between them. Germline lookup yields CDR1 DFQATT and CDR2 SNEGSKA (reference sequence). The CDR3 DNA reads TGCAGTGCTAGAGGACAGTCGAACACTGAAGCTTTCTTT. It encodes CSARGQSNTEAFF.

V and J are TRBV19 and TRBJ1-5; TRBD1 aligns across 7 bases. Losses at the gene ends were 5 bases for V and 3 bases for J; bases not matched to a gene: 10. CDR1 and CDR2 (germline): LNHDA, SQIVND (reference sequence). The CDR3 length is 16 residues. The CDR3 loop reads CASSPGTAYFNQPQHF. As DNA, the CDR3 is TGTGCCAGTAGTCCCGGGACAGCATACTTCAATCAGCCCCAGCATTTT.

The chain is built from TRBV24-1 and TRBJ2-7, with D perhaps given as TRBD1 or TRBD2 (5 bases each). Germline CDR1 KGHDR, CDR2 SFDVKD. This CDR3 contains 14 residues. Trimming cost V 2 bases and J 5 bases, with 12 bases left between them. The CDR3 reads CATSDSGTADEQYF. In DNA, the CDR3 is TGTGCCACCAGTGATTCCGGGACCGCCGACGAGCAGTACTTC.

This chain uses TRBV28 with TRBJ1-5, with TRBD1 matching 8 bases. This CDR3 has 14 residues. V gave up 3 bases and J gave up 7 bases; unmatched junction bases: 5. Germline V CDR1 and CDR2: MDHEN, SYDVKM. The CDR3 region has the DNA TGTGCCAGCAGTTTTGCAGGGGGCGGACAGCCCCAGCATTTT. It codes for CASSFAGGGQPQHF. The whole variable domain, remainder taken from reference TRBV28 and TRBJ1-5, is DVKVTQSSRYLVKRTGEKVFLECVQDMDHENMFWYRQDPGLGLRLIYFSYDVKMKEKGDIPEGYSVSREKKERFSLILESASTNQTSMYLCASSFAGGGQPQHFGDGTRLSIL.

V gene TRBV11-3 combines with J gene TRBJ2-5; a weak D match, TRBD1 (5 bases). Germline-derived CDR1 and CDR2 are SGHNT and YENEEA. Trimming cost V 5 bases and J 2 bases, with 9 bases left between them. This CDR3 comprises 13 residues. The CDR3 DNA reads as TGTGCCAGCAGCCCAGGGAATCAAGAGACCCAGTACTTC. Translating it yields CASSPGNQETQYF.

This clonotype was picked up one time. The CDR3 DNA follows: TGCAGCACTGAGCGGGGAGGCACAGATACGCAGTATTTT. This sequence encodes CSTERGGTDTQYF. This sequence joins TRBV29-1 and TRBJ2-3; 7 nucleotides align to TRBD2. Germline-derived CDR1 and CDR2 are SQVTM and ANQGSEA. With V trimmed by 8 bases and J by 1 base, 6 bases remained unmatched. This CDR3 is 13 amino acids long.

This clonotype was seen a few times. The V gene is TRBV15, the J gene TRBJ2-7, with 7 bases aligning to TRBD1. Germline assignment: CDR1 LNHNV and CDR2 YYDKDF (reference sequence). V shed 5 bases and J 1 base; nucleotides not matched to a gene: 5. The CDR3 loop spans 14 amino acids. CDR3 region: CATSPRQGSYEQYF. CDR3 in DNA: TGTGCCACCAGCCCCCGACAGGGTTCCTACGAGCAGTACTTC.

This clonotype was seen a few times. The chain recombines TRBV11-2 with TRBJ1-4; D is ambiguous. V was clipped by 0 bases and J by 7 bases, with 9 bases between them. Germline loops: CDR1 SGHAT, CDR2 FQNNGV. This CDR3 is 14 amino acids long. This chain's CDR3 is CASSLDLGSEKLFF. CDR3 sequence (DNA): TGTGCCAGCAGCTTAGACCTGGGAAGTGAAAAACTGTTTTTT.

This rearrangement joins TRBV24-1 to TRBJ2-2; D not certain. V gave up 9 bases and J gave up 0 bases, with 7 bases separating them. The germline gives CDR1 KGHDR, CDR2 SFDVKD. This CDR3 has 13 residues. CDR3 in DNA: TGTGCCACCGGACGGACGAACACCGGGGAGCTGTTTTTT. Protein sequence: CATGRTNTGELFF.

V and J are TRBV7-2 and TRBJ2-3; the match to TRBD1 covers 8 bases. J lost 8 bases, V lost 4 bases, and 11 bases had no gene match. The CDR3 runs 15 residues. Germline V gives CDR1 SGHTA, CDR2 FQGNSA. DNA of the CDR3: TGTGCCAGCAGCTCCTCGGACAGGGTTGGTGTTACGCAGTATTTT. Translating gives CASSSSDRVGVTQYF.

This chain connects TRBV11-2 to TRBJ2-7; D is perhaps TRBD1 (6 bases). The CDR3 covers 17 residues. CDR1 is SGHAT and CDR2 is FQNNGV in the germline V gene. V lost 5 bases, J lost 0 bases, and 20 bases lay in between. The chain's CDR3 is CASSPTPTGPSSYEQYF. CDR3 sequence (DNA): TGTGCCAGCAGCCCGACCCCGACAGGCCCGAGCTCCTACGAGCAGTACTTC.

This clonotype was counted a few times. The V gene is TRBV6-1, the J gene TRBJ2-3; TRBD2 aligns across 10 bases. Germline CDR1 MNHNS, CDR2 SASEGT. This CDR3 comprises 13 residues. V gave up 10 bases and J gave up 1 base; unmatched junction bases: 2. The CDR3 loop is CAILAGGTDTQYF. CDR3 coding DNA: TGTGCCATCCTAGCGGGGGGCACAGATACGCAGTATTTT.

The J gene is TRBJ1-2, the V gene TRBV11-2, with 8 nucleotides matching TRBD1. J lost 7 bases, V lost 5 bases, and 18 bases had no gene match. The germline V gene has CDR1 SGHAT and CDR2 FQNNGV. This CDR3 spans 17 amino acids. The CDR3: CASSPATGGGWAGGYTF. Written as DNA, the CDR3 is TGTGCCAGCAGCCCAGCTACAGGGGGAGGCTGGGCTGGTGGCTACACCTTC.

This chain connects TRBV7-9 to TRBJ2-2; 7 bases fit TRBD1. V shed 5 bases, J shed 5 bases, and the junction held 8 bases outside the gene matches. CDR3 length: 15 residues. Looked up from germline, CDR1 is SEHNR and CDR2 is FQNEAQ (reference sequence). CDR3 bases: TGTGCCAGCAGCCCCGAGACAGGGAGTACCGGGGAGCTGTTTTTT. Translated, it gives CASSPETGSTGELFF.

This clonotype is a singleton in its sample. The chain employs TRBV11-3 and TRBJ2-3; TRBD2 matches 16 bases. J gave up 4 bases and V 5 bases, and 3 bases lay outside the gene matches. Germline values: CDR1 SGHNT, CDR2 YENEEA. This CDR3 spans 16 amino acids. The CDR3: CASSLGLAGGSDTQYF. CDR3 nucleotide sequence: TGTGCCAGCAGCCTGGGACTAGCGGGAGGGTCAGATACGCAGTATTTT.

This clonotype came up a few times. This sequence joins TRBV6-1 and TRBJ2-1; 10 nucleotides match TRBD2. This CDR3 comprises 15 residues. The V segment lost 7 bases and the J segment 12 bases; nucleotides outside the gene matches: 15. From germline, CDR1 is MNHNS and CDR2 SASEGT. The CDR3 reads CASKSSGRNKGGQFF. The DNA for the CDR3 is TGTGCCAGCAAATCTAGCGGGAGAAATAAGGGTGGGCAGTTCTTC.